The TCR beta chain under discussion was sequenced for a study of cytomegalovirus exposure and HLA in healthy donors. Study summary: Within an early data release were about 85 million unique TCRs drawn from HLA-typed donors.

CDR1 is LNHNV, CDR2 YYDKDF, per germline (reference sequence). CDR3 length: 18 amino acids. Trimming at V came to 2 bases and at J to 9 bases, leaving 15 bases not matched to a gene. The PCR contained 60 Vbeta and 13 Jbeta primers. Repertoires were generated with immunoSEQ multiplex PCR, while TCRdb's copy carries only in-frame clones and drops some. The sample gives about 160,000 clones, more than 60% of which show up once; approximately 1.5% is in the top ten. This clone was seen just once. The sequencing input was PBMCs. The chain combines TRBV15 with TRBJ2-1; TRBD2 matches 11 bases. This TCR was sampled from a woman aged 25 to 39 in good health and CMV-seronegative. This chain's CDR3 is CATSRSGLWTSGRGEQFF. The CDR3 DNA follows: TGTGCCACCAGCAGATCCGGACTATGGACTAGCGGGCGCGGTGAGCAGTTCTTC.